This T cell receptor beta chain originates from a study of blood T cell repertoires in COVID-19. V dropped 6 bases and J dropped 4 bases, with 15 bases sitting between them. The CDR3 runs to 14 residues. Germline assignment: CDR1 LNHDA and CDR2 SQIVND (reference sequence). Original processing methods: Reference gene primer amplification gave nucleated cell count estimates. Only in-frame clones appear in the TCRdb table, and some are missing; sequencing was by immunoSEQ multiplex PCR. The V and J calls and clone size are taken from that table; D and trimming were inferred from the DNA. The sample holds 180,000 or so clones, about 78% seen once.

Input material: peripheral blood. The sequence was collected from a woman in her 50s with active or convalescent COVID-19. The chain joins TRBV19 to TRBJ1-2; D perhaps matches TRBD1 (6 bases). The chain's CDR3 is CASRIWQGFYGYTF. For the CDR3, the DNA is TGTGCCAGTAGAATTTGGCAGGGGTTCTATGGCTACACCTTC. Using reference TRBV19 and TRBJ1-2 for the parts outside the CDR3, the full variable domain is DGGITQSPKYLFRKEGQNVTLSCEQNLNHDAMYWYRQDPGQGLRLIYYSQIVNDFQKGDIAEGYSVSREKKESFPLTVTSAQKNPTAFYLCASRIWQGFYGYTFGSGTRLTVV.